This T cell receptor (beta chain) was observed in a study of shared clonotypes between healthy human individuals. The study, taken as a whole, reports: It was anticipated that sequencing depth would influence how many clonotypes donors shared. Clonotypes shared by all four donors outscored non-shared clonotypes in generation probability. Naive subsets generally exceeded memory subsets in estimated richness.

Germline V gene data show CDR1 as MNHNS and CDR2 as SASEGT. The CDR3 totals 13 residues. The V end was cut by 5 bases, the J end by 6 bases, with 13 bases between. Investigators spread the genomic DNA of each subset evenly over several immunoSEQ plates. Generated by immunoSEQ multiplex PCR, the TCRdb table keeps only in-frame clones and is missing some. The sample yields over a million clones, around three quarters seen once. This clone occurred a few times. Its antigen is not known. This TCR came from a man younger than 35 in good health. Some clones in this sample may be carry-over from other donors' samples. Sequenced: memory CD4+ T cells from PBMCs. Subset defined: CD45RA-negative fraction. The chain couples TRBV6-1 to TRBJ1-1, with D unclear. For the CDR3, the DNA is TGTGCCAGCAGTCCAAGGGTTACTGCTGAAGCTTTCTTT. Translation gives CASSPRVTAEAFF.